This T cell receptor beta chain was observed in a study of post-analysis software for immune sequencing data. Study in general: Included courses were relapsing-remitting and secondary progressive multiple sclerosis; progressive-relapsing multiple sclerosis was also included. Points from the study as a whole: Multiple sclerosis patients showed significantly lower normalized Chao1 diversity than controls did. TRBV5-6, TRBV5-1 and TRBV20-1 were among four to six TRBV segments more frequent in patients than controls.

The germline V gene has CDR1 SGHTA and CDR2 FQGNSA. CDR3 length: 13 amino acids. V shed 4 bases and J shed 8 bases, with 12 bases lying between them. The authors incorporated unique molecular identifiers into the TCR beta cDNA libraries. Each sample of about 0.9 to 11 million input T cells yielded around 500,000 cDNA molecules, so each molecule approximated one T cell. TCRdb fed the PCR reads into MiXCR, producing one record per CDR3 protein. The sample includes under 200,000 distinct CDR3 sequences, 29% of them seen just once. This clonotype was counted a single time. What it binds is unknown. With a much larger clone just one base away, this may be a read error.

V is TRBV7-2 and J is TRBJ2-1; D gene uncertain. Specimen: blood. This TCR came from a girl aged 2-17 years with multiple sclerosis. The CDR3 DNA is TGTGCCAGCAGCTGGAACAGTGTCTATGAGCAGTTCTTC. Protein sequence: CASSWNSVYEQFF.